The subject of this entry is one TCR beta chain. Its cognate antigen is unknown. Naivety among CD8 cells was defined by CD45RO negativity and positive CCR7 selection, thereby excluding terminally differentiated effector memory CD45RA+ cells. Everyone who donated was a Caucasian adult who lived in Nashville, Tennessee. The record originates from a study of shared clonotypes between healthy human individuals. There are 15 residues in the CDR3. Germline values: CDR1 SGHRS, CDR2 YFSETQ. V was clipped by 4 bases and J by 4 bases, with 18 bases between them. Study outcomes and limitations: A reduction in generation probabilities was seen for non-shared clonotypes relative to those shared by all four donors. The study sampled only blood, and tissue repertoires likely differ.

Clones were sequenced by immunoSEQ multiplex PCR, and TCRdb holds only the in-frame ones, with some missing. Among 550,000 to 650,000 clones, roughly 95% were seen once, and the ten largest hold 0.11%. Sequencing used naive CD8+ T cells sorted from blood. The sequence was obtained from a woman aged 30 to 39 in good health. The chain joins TRBV5-1 to TRBJ2-7; D is perhaps TRBD1 or TRBD2 (5 bases each). For the CDR3, the DNA is TGCGCCAGCAGCCCCACAGGAATCGGGGTATACGAGCAGTACTTC. It codes for CASSPTGIGVYEQYF.